These 18 T cell receptor beta chains were sequenced from one sample in a study of blood T cell repertoires in COVID-19. Produced via immunoSEQ multiplex PCR; TCRdb's table is partial and in-frame only. The profile shows approximately 280,000 clones, around 88% of them singletons. The source material was peripheral blood. The source of these receptors is a man aged 35 to 55 with acute or convalescent COVID-19.

This clone was seen a few times. Other DNA sequences of this sample code for an identical CDR3. J is TRBJ1-2 and V is TRBV11-2; TRBD1 matches 9 bases. CDR1 SGHAT and CDR2 FQNNGV come from the germline V gene. The V gene end was trimmed by 5 bases and the J gene end by 4 bases; junction bases not matched to a gene: 5. The CDR3 covers 14 residues. CDR3 nucleotide sequence: TGTGCCAGCAGCCCACAGGGGGCCAGCTATGGCTACACCTTC. It codes for CASSPQGASYGYTF.

This clone was picked up one time. The chain employs TRBV2 and TRBJ2-1; 7 nucleotides agree with TRBD2. The CDR3 extends over 15 amino acids. CDR1 and CDR2 (germline): SNHLY, FYNNEI. Germline trimming cut 3 bases from V and 2 bases from J; bases unmatched to any gene: 4. The CDR3 sequence is CASSEGGTPYNEQFF. As DNA, the CDR3 is TGTGCCAGCAGTGAGGGGGGGACCCCCTACAATGAGCAGTTCTTC.

This CDR3 is CSVEAGGGFSAFF. CDR3 nucleotides: TGCAGCGTTGAAGCAGGGGGTGGGTTCAGTGCTTTCTTT. The genes are TRBV29-1 and TRBJ1-1, with 7 nucleotides matching TRBD1. Trimming cost V 1 base and J 11 bases; bases outside gene matches: 10. Per the germline V gene, CDR1 is SQVTM and CDR2 is ANQGSEA. The CDR3 runs 13 residues.

The CDR3 bases are TGTGCCAGCAGCTGGGGCCCCTACCCAGTCTATGGCTACACCTTC. Translating gives CASSWGPYPVYGYTF. This chain uses TRBV7-8 with TRBJ1-2; D perhaps matches TRBD1 (5 bases). The CDR3 has 15 amino acids. CDR1 and CDR2 (germline): SGHVS, FQNEAQ. V lost 4 bases, J lost 4 bases, and 16 bases lay in between.

V and J are TRBV5-1 and TRBJ1-2; 7 positions agree with TRBD1. The CDR3 length is 14 residues. Per the germline V gene, CDR1 is SGHRS and CDR2 is YFSETQ. Trimming took 4 bases from V and 4 from J; bases not matched to a gene: 7. The DNA for the CDR3 is TGCGCCAGCAGCCCGGGACAGACTTCCTATGGCTACACCTTC. The encoded protein is CASSPGQTSYGYTF.

The chain combines TRBV6-5 with TRBJ1-2; D gene unclear. V was pared by 6 bases and J by 2 bases, with 10 bases between. The CDR3 length is 13 residues. Germline V CDR1 and CDR2: MNHEY, SVGAGI. The CDR3 nucleotides are TGTGCCAGCAGCCACCAAGAGAACTATGGCTACACCTTC. It specifies CASSHQENYGYTF.

The chain recombines TRBV4-1 with TRBJ2-2; TRBD1 aligns across 7 bases. The CDR3 totals 14 residues. The germline gives CDR1 MGHRA, CDR2 YSYEKL. Germline trimming cut 4 bases from V and 6 bases from J; bases unmatched to any gene: 5. CDR3: CASSLRQGAGELFF. The CDR3 region has the DNA TGCGCCAGCAGCCTGAGGCAGGGGGCCGGGGAGCTGTTTTTT.

The chain combines TRBV18 with TRBJ2-7; 11 nucleotides match TRBD1. Trimming took 6 bases from V and 5 from J; bases not matched to a gene: 9. Germline V lookup: CDR1 KGHSH, CDR2 LQKENI. This CDR3 spans 15 amino acids. CDR3 amino acids: CASSRRRDRGDEQYF. CDR3 DNA: TGTGCCAGCTCCCGTCGACGGGACAGGGGGGACGAGCAGTACTTC.

V and J are TRBV3-1 (or the pseudogene TRBV3-2) and TRBJ1-1; TRBD1 matches at 7 bases. The CDR3 spans 15 residues. The germline gives CDR1 LGHDT, CDR2 YNNKEL (reference sequence). V lost 3 bases to trimming and J lost 1 base; unmatched junction nucleotides: 5. The CDR3 sequence is CASSHTDRRNTEAFF. For the CDR3, the DNA is TGTGCCAGCAGCCATACGGACAGGAGGAACACTGAAGCTTTCTTT.

V is TRBV11-2 and J is TRBJ2-3; no reliable D call. This CDR3 contains 15 residues. Deletions cut 3 bases from V and 6 bases from J, with 16 bases between. Germline V gene sequence: CDR1 SGHAT, CDR2 FQNNGV. This CDR3 reads CASSFRANWPDTQYF. CDR3 DNA sequence: TGTGCCAGCAGCTTTCGAGCGAATTGGCCCGATACGCAGTATTTT.

This clone has only a few counts. The chain is built from TRBV18 and TRBJ2-1; D is possibly TRBD1 (5 bases). Germline CDR1 and CDR2: KGHSH and LQKENI. This CDR3 has 16 amino acids. The ends were cut back, 0 bases at V and 8 bases at J, with 17 bases in the middle. The CDR3 spells CASSPPPRAIGDEQFF. The CDR3 nucleotides are TGTGCCAGCTCACCACCTCCTCGGGCGATAGGGGATGAGCAGTTCTTC.

This sequence joins TRBV12-3 or TRBV12-4 and TRBJ2-1; 9 bases align to TRBD2. CDR3 length: 13 residues. The V segment lost 7 bases and the J segment 5 bases; nucleotides outside the gene matches: 3. CDR3 loop: CASIAGDHNEQFF. CDR3 in DNA: TGTGCCAGCATAGCGGGAGACCACAATGAGCAGTTCTTC.

This clone was observed a single time. The gene calls are TRBV4-2 and TRBJ2-1; D possibly corresponds to TRBD2 (6 bases). This CDR3 is built from 16 residues. CDR1 is LGHNA and CDR2 is YNFKEQ in the germline V gene. V was trimmed by 0 bases and J by 4 bases, leaving 13 bases between them. The CDR3 nucleotides read TGTGCCAGCAGCCAAGAACGGGGGTGGCCGTACAATGAGCAGTTCTTC. Protein product: CASSQERGWPYNEQFF.

The CDR3 DNA reads as TGTGCCAGCAGCTTGGGAGGAGGCACTGGAAACACCATATATTTT. The encoded protein is CASSLGGGTGNTIYF. V gene TRBV5-6 combines with J gene TRBJ1-3; no definite D call. The V end was cut by 0 bases, the J end by 2 bases, with 9 bases between. CDR3 size: 15 residues. From germline, CDR1 is SGHDT and CDR2 YYEEEE.

The V call is TRBV27, the J call TRBJ1-1; a possible D gene is TRBD1 (6 bases). The CDR3 contains 16 residues. The V gene lost 0 bases and the J gene lost 3 bases, with 14 bases spanning the gap. CDR1 MNHEY and CDR2 SMNVEV come from the germline V gene (reference sequence). CDR3 in DNA: TGTGCCAGCAGTTTATCCGGACACAGGGTAGACACTGAAGCTTTCTTT. Its protein product is CASSLSGHRVDTEAFF.

This chain joins TRBV24-1 and TRBJ2-1, with D possibly matching TRBD1 (7 bases). CDR1 and CDR2 (germline): KGHDR, SFDVKD. Trimming left V 0 bases short and J 6 bases short, with 14 bases between. This CDR3 spans 16 amino acids. The CDR3 bases are TGTGCCACCAGTGATTTGCGCCAGGGGGGTGTCAATGAGCAGTTCTTC. The encoded protein is CATSDLRQGGVNEQFF.

The V gene is TRBV27, the J gene TRBJ2-7, with D perhaps matching TRBD2 (7 bases). The CDR3 has 15 amino acids. CDR1 is MNHEY, CDR2 SMNVEV, per germline (reference sequence). The V end lost 10 bases, the J end lost 3 bases, and 22 bases lay between the germline ends. CDR3 amino acids: CATKLDRGGIYEQYF. CDR3 nucleotides: TGTGCCACTAAACTAGATAGGGGGGGGATCTACGAGCAGTACTTC.

V gene TRBV5-1 combines with J gene TRBJ2-1; 10 bases agree with TRBD2. Germline CDR1 SGHRS, CDR2 YFSETQ. V was clipped by 4 bases and J by 3 bases; unmatched bases: 4. The CDR3 spans 15 residues. CDR3 in DNA: TGCGCCAGCAGCGTAGGACTAGCGGACTACAATGAGCAGTTCTTC. Amino acids: CASSVGLADYNEQFF.